These T cell receptor beta chains were read from a single sample in a study of technical replicates of blood from a few donors. The repertoire was sequenced with immunoSEQ multiplex PCR; TCRdb's copy has only in-frame clones and lacks some. The data contain some 83,000 clones, 90% to 95% of them singletons. The sequencing sample was made of T cells isolated from PBMCs. These TCRs come from a human donor in good health. Each CDR3 is given with its conserved first and last residue. The D gene is left open where the match is weak. A clone size is listed for some rows: how often the clone was seen (once, few, many), or a class if it is expanded.

size,V,D,J,CDR3,DNA
once,TRBV28,NA,TRBJ2-5,CASMPGTPQETQYF,TGTGCCAGCATGCCCGGGACACCTCAAGAGACCCAGTACTTC
NA,TRBV5-1,TRBD1,TRBJ1-3,CASRLGQASGNTIYF,TGCGCCAGCAGACTGGGACAGGCCTCTGGAAACACCATATATTTT
NA,TRBV11-3,TRBD2,TRBJ2-5,CASSIGLAEETQYF,TGTGCCAGCAGCATCGGACTAGCGGAAGAGACCCAGTACTTC
NA,TRBV11-2,NA,TRBJ2-7,CASSLGQVPSYEQYF,TGTGCCAGCAGCTTAGGCCAGGTCCCCTCCTACGAGCAGTACTTC
NA,TRBV6-4,TRBD1,TRBJ2-2,CASSDWTGANTGELFF,TGTGCCAGCAGTGACTGGACAGGGGCGAACACCGGGGAGCTGTTTTTT
NA,TRBV6-5,NA,TRBJ1-5,CASSSVGGNQPQHF,TGTGCCAGCAGTTCGGTAGGAGGCAATCAGCCCCAGCATTTT
once,TRBV9,TRBD1,TRBJ2-3,CASSVGGQGISTDTQYF,TGTGCCAGCAGCGTAGGTGGACAGGGGATAAGCACAGATACGCAGTATTTT
NA,TRBV7-9,TRBD2,TRBJ2-1,CASSFPPGLAGAYNEQFF,TGTGCCAGCAGCTTTCCCCCTGGACTAGCGGGAGCCTACAATGAGCAGTTCTTC
NA,TRBV2,TRBD2,TRBJ2-3,CASSEAVAGHKDTQYF,TGTGCCAGCAGTGAAGCGGTAGCGGGGCATAAAGATACGCAGTATTTT
few,TRBV4-1,TRBD1,TRBJ2-4,CASSPGQGAGIQYF,TGCGCCAGCAGCCCGGGACAGGGGGCAGGCATTCAGTACTTC
NA,TRBV15,NA,TRBJ2-7,CATSRDPTYEQYF,TGTGCCACCAGCAGAGATCCGACTTACGAGCAGTACTTC
NA,TRBV9,NA,TRBJ1-1,CASSVWPENTEAFF,TGTGCCAGCAGCGTATGGCCAGAGAACACTGAAGCTTTCTTT
NA,TRBV29-1,TRBD1,TRBJ1-2,CSVEDLRGDQYYGYTF,TGCAGCGTTGAAGATCTCAGGGGGGATCAGTACTATGGCTACACCTTC
once,TRBV6-1,NA,TRBJ2-7,CASSEGYSYSYEQYF,TGTGCCAGCAGTGAAGGGTACAGCTACTCCTACGAGCAGTACTTC
NA,TRBV28,TRBD1,TRBJ1-2,CASRTGALNYGYTF,TGTGCCAGCCGGACAGGGGCTCTCAACTATGGCTACACCTTC
once,TRBV9,NA,TRBJ2-5,CASSPWAGKETQYF,TGTGCCAGCAGCCCTTGGGCTGGAAAAGAGACCCAGTACTTC
NA,TRBV14,TRBD2,TRBJ2-1,CASSPTSAVYNEQFF,TGTGCCAGCAGCCCGACTAGCGCGGTATACAATGAGCAGTTCTTC
NA,TRBV9,TRBD2,TRBJ2-7,CASTWGSGTPYEQYF,TGTGCCTCCACCTGGGGTAGCGGGACCCCCTACGAGCAGTACTTC
NA,TRBV27,TRBD2,TRBJ2-1,CASSTLAGVGYNEQFF,TGTGCCAGCAGTACATTAGCGGGAGTAGGGTACAATGAGCAGTTCTTC
NA,TRBV7-6,NA,TRBJ1-1,CASSSPGGGLNTEAFF,TGTGCCAGCAGCTCCCCGGGGGGGGGCTTGAACACTGAAGCTTTCTTT
NA,TRBV11-2,TRBD2,TRBJ2-7,CASSPPLAGVGEQYF,TGTGCCAGCAGCCCCCCCCTCGCGGGAGTTGGCGAGCAGTACTTC
once,TRBV7-8,TRBD2,TRBJ2-7,CASRRLAGGLNEQYF,TGTGCCAGCAGGAGGCTAGCGGGAGGGCTGAACGAGCAGTACTTC
NA,TRBV5-1,NA,TRBJ2-7,CASRLGATEQYF,TGCGCCAGCAGATTAGGGGCTACCGAGCAGTACTTC
NA,TRBV27,NA,TRBJ2-5,CASSLGALRGTQYF,TGTGCCAGCAGTTTAGGAGCCTTGAGAGGGACCCAGTACTTC
NA,TRBV11-3,NA,TRBJ1-4,CASSPGNEKLFF,TGTGCCAGCAGCCCCGGGAATGAAAAACTGTTTTTT
NA,TRBV27,TRBD2,TRBJ2-7,CASSLRTSGSYEQYF,TGTGCCAGCAGTTTAAGGACTAGCGGGAGTTACGAGCAGTACTTC
NA,TRBV7-3,TRBD1,TRBJ1-2,CASSLATGDGYTF,TGTGCCAGCAGCTTAGCCACAGGGGATGGCTACACCTTC
NA,TRBV6-6,NA,TRBJ2-7,CASRRASYEQYF,TGTGCCAGCAGGCGGGCCTCCTACGAGCAGTACTTC
NA,TRBV5-1,NA,TRBJ2-7,CASSLVDSYEQYF,TGCGCCAGCAGCTTGGTAGATTCCTACGAGCAGTACTTC
NA,TRBV5-4,TRBD1,TRBJ2-5,CASRLQGEETQYF,TGTGCCAGCAGGCTACAGGGGGAAGAGACCCAGTACTTC
NA,TRBV29-1,TRBD1,TRBJ1-2,CSVEDRGTGGSGYTF,TGCAGCGTTGAAGATCGAGGGACAGGGGGCTCTGGCTACACCTTC
NA,TRBV4-3,NA,TRBJ2-7,CASSQGLSYEQYF,TGCGCCAGCAGCCAGGGACTCTCCTACGAGCAGTACTTC
NA,TRBV7-9,NA,TRBJ2-3,CASSSSADTQYF,TGTGCCAGCAGCTCAAGCGCAGATACGCAGTATTTT
NA,TRBV6-6,TRBD1,TRBJ2-3,CASSTRQGEDTQYF,TGTGCCAGCAGTACCCGACAGGGAGAGGATACGCAGTATTTT
NA,TRBV11-2,TRBD2,TRBJ2-7,CATLGLAGVESYEQYF,TGTGCCACCTTAGGACTAGCGGGAGTTGAATCCTACGAGCAGTACTTC
NA,TRBV10-2,NA,TRBJ1-1,CASSEDPQGPRDTEAFF,TGCGCCAGCAGCGAGGACCCGCAGGGCCCTAGGGACACTGAAGCTTTCTTT
few,TRBV11-2,NA,TRBJ2-7,CASSLGPQGYEQYF,TGTGCCAGCAGCTTAGGACCTCAGGGCTACGAGCAGTACTTC
NA,TRBV5-6,TRBD2,TRBJ2-3,CASSWPGLAGADTQYF,TGTGCCAGCAGCTGGCCGGGACTAGCGGGAGCAGATACGCAGTATTTT
NA,TRBV9,NA,TRBJ1-4,CASSASPDRYATNEKLFF,TGTGCCAGCAGCGCTTCTCCTGACAGATATGCAACTAATGAAAAACTGTTTTTT
NA,TRBV7-3,NA,TRBJ2-7,CASSPGLNYEQYF,TGTGCCAGCAGCCCGGGACTTAACTACGAGCAGTACTTC
NA,TRBV9,TRBD1,TRBJ1-2,CASSVGQGNALNYGYTF,TGTGCCAGCAGCGTGGGACAGGGAAACGCTCTTAACTATGGCTACACCTTC
NA,TRBV6-1,NA,TRBJ2-7,CASSEVSGFTYEQYF,TGTGCCAGCAGTGAAGTCAGTGGTTTCACCTACGAGCAGTACTTC
NA,TRBV7-9,TRBD1,TRBJ2-7,CASTIGGQSYEQYF,TGTGCCAGCACTATAGGGGGACAGTCCTACGAGCAGTACTTC
NA,TRBV29-1,NA,TRBJ1-5,CSVVGDSNQPQHF,TGCAGCGTTGTAGGGGATAGCAATCAGCCCCAGCATTTT
NA,TRBV5-4,TRBD2,TRBJ2-5,CASSLAGAQETQYF,TGTGCCAGCAGCTTAGCGGGAGCCCAAGAGACCCAGTACTTC
NA,TRBV4-3,NA,TRBJ1-1,CASSQDGEVNTEAFF,TGCGCCAGCAGCCAAGACGGGGAAGTGAACACTGAAGCTTTCTTT
NA,TRBV6-1,TRBD2,TRBJ2-7,CASRWTSGPYEQYF,TGTGCCAGCAGGTGGACTAGCGGACCCTACGAGCAGTACTTC
NA,TRBV20-1,NA,TRBJ2-7,CSARSAYEQYF,TGCAGTGCTAGGTCGGCCTACGAGCAGTACTTC
NA,TRBV6-5,NA,TRBJ1-2,CASRSGNGGTYGYTF,TGTGCCAGCAGGTCCGGAAACGGGGGGACCTATGGCTACACCTTC
few,TRBV7-9,TRBD1,TRBJ1-4,CASSDRVNEKLFF,TGTGCCAGCAGCGACAGGGTAAATGAAAAACTGTTTTTT
NA,TRBV7-3,NA,TRBJ2-2,CASRAGLSNTGELFF,TGTGCCAGCAGGGCGGGACTCTCGAACACCGGGGAGCTGTTTTTT
NA,TRBV4-3,NA,TRBJ1-1,CASSQDQGRTEAFF,TGCGCCAGCAGCCAAGATCAGGGGCGGACTGAAGCTTTCTTT
NA,TRBV5-1,NA,TRBJ2-7,CASSLMPGDLYEQYF,TGCGCCAGCAGCTTGATGCCAGGGGATCTATACGAGCAGTACTTC
NA,TRBV27,NA,TRBJ2-3,CASSSRSGPYVDTQYF,TGTGCCAGCAGTTCCCGTTCTGGGCCCTACGTGGATACGCAGTATTTT